Shown below are 29 T cell receptor beta chains from a single sample sequenced in a study of cytomegalovirus exposure and HLA in healthy donors (dated by TCRdb to the late 2010s). Library creation used the immunoSEQ multiplex PCR assay. The multiplex PCR relied on a mix of 60 forward primers for TCR Vbeta segments and 13 reverse primers for TCR Jbeta segments. As stored in TCRdb, this immuneACCESS dataset retains in-frame rearrangements with V and J assigned. A fraction of the clones does not appear; measured against another copy, unresolved V genes explain less than half of the discrepancy, and the remainder lacks a known reason. The sample records around 180,000 clones, about 88% of which are singletons. Of the sample, around 0.25% is held by the ten largest clones. What was sequenced was PBMCs. Receptor source: a girl under three years old in good health and CMV-seronegative.

The V and J genes are TRBV7-9 and TRBJ2-7; 8 nucleotides match TRBD1. CDR1 and CDR2 from the germline V gene are SEHNR and FQNEAQ (reference sequence). Germline trimming cut 5 bases from V and 0 bases from J; bases unmatched to any gene: 12. This CDR3 is built from 17 residues. DNA for the CDR3: TGTGCCAGCAGCCCGATAGATGGACAGGGCGACTCCTACGAGCAGTACTTC. It encodes CASSPIDGQGDSYEQYF.

This chain links TRBV27 with TRBJ2-7; weak D call: TRBD2 (5 bases). V shed 6 bases and J shed 1 base, with 13 bases lying between them. The germline V gene encodes CDR1 MNHEY and CDR2 SMNVEV (reference sequence). CDR3 length: 14 amino acids. The CDR3 spells CASRQARASYEQYF. CDR3 in DNA: TGTGCCAGCAGGCAAGCGAGGGCTTCCTACGAGCAGTACTTC.

This chain joins TRBV6-1 and TRBJ1-6; weak D call: TRBD1 (6 bases). The V end lost 7 bases, the J end lost 6 bases, and 13 bases lay between the germline ends. Germline V gene lookup returns CDR1 MNHNS and CDR2 SASEGT. The CDR3 has 14 amino acids. The CDR3 DNA follows: TGTGCCAGCAAAATCAGGGGAGTTAATTCACCCCTCCACTTT. It specifies CASKIRGVNSPLHF.

The V call is TRBV5-6, the J call TRBJ1-1, with unresolved D. Germline V gene lookup returns CDR1 SGHDT and CDR2 YYEEEE. Trimming shortened V by 4 bases and J by 10 bases, and 23 bases separated the two germline ends. The CDR3 covers 15 residues. The CDR3 DNA reads TGTGCCAGCAGCCGACTACCTGGGGTGCTTTGGGGAGCTTTCTTT. It codes for CASSRLPGVLWGAFF. Complete variable domain (other parts from reference TRBV5-6 and TRBJ1-1): DAGVTQSPTHLIKTRGQQVTLRCSPKSGHDTVSWYQQALGQGPQFIFQYYEEEERQRGNFPDRFSGHQFPNYSSELNVNALLLGDSALYLCASSRLPGVLWGAFFGQGTRLTVV.

The V gene is TRBV5-6, the J gene TRBJ2-5, with TRBD2 matching 12 bases. The CDR3 extends over 19 amino acids. With V trimmed by 3 bases and J by 1 base, 13 bases remained unmatched. Germline V gene data show CDR1 as SGHDT and CDR2 as YYEEEE. CDR3: CASSSERGLAGHFQETQYF. For the CDR3, the DNA is TGTGCCAGCAGCTCCGAACGGGGACTAGCGGGCCACTTCCAAGAGACCCAGTACTTC.

This clone was found once. The chain uses TRBV27 and TRBJ1-3, with a weak D call TRBD1 (5 bases). The germline V gene encodes CDR1 MNHEY and CDR2 SMNVEV (reference sequence). There are 13 residues in the CDR3. Trimming took off 2 bases at V and 4 bases at J, with 6 bases between the two ends. The DNA for the CDR3 is TGTGCCAGCAGTTTAAACAGGGGAAACACCATATATTTT. Amino acid sequence: CASSLNRGNTIYF.

This CDR3 reads CASSVKGDQPQHF. CDR3 nucleotides: TGTGCCAGCAGCGTAAAAGGGGATCAGCCCCAGCATTTT. V usage is TRBV9 and J usage is TRBJ1-5, with a possible D match to TRBD1 (5 bases). Trimming pared 1 base from V and 5 bases from J, leaving 7 bases between. The germline V gene encodes CDR1 SGDLS and CDR2 YYNGEE. CDR3 length: 13 residues.

The CDR3 is CSVADEQFF. DNA of the CDR3: TGCAGCGTTGCGGATGAGCAGTTCTTC. The chain has TRBV29-1 and TRBJ2-1; no firm D call. Germline loops: CDR1 SQVTM, CDR2 ANQGSEA. CDR3 size: 9 residues. V lost 4 bases and J lost 8, with 3 bases in between.

This clone was counted once. The CDR3 bases are TGTGCCAGCAGTTTAACAGGGAATAGCTACGAGCAGTACTTC. Translated: CASSLTGNSYEQYF. V is TRBV27 and J is TRBJ2-7; perhaps TRBD1 as D (6 bases). The CDR3 consists of 14 residues. The V and J ends lost 2 bases and 3 bases respectively, with 11 bases between them. Germline assignment: CDR1 MNHEY and CDR2 SMNVEV (reference sequence).

The chain uses TRBV4-1 and TRBJ2-7; 7 nucleotides agree with TRBD2. The CDR3 has 17 amino acids. Trimming cost V 3 bases and J 3 bases; bases outside gene matches: 14. The germline V gene encodes CDR1 MGHRA and CDR2 YSYEKL. The CDR3 DNA follows: TGCGCCAGCAGCCAGGGATCCCGAGCGGGATCGAGCTACGAGCAGTACTTC. Protein product: CASSQGSRAGSSYEQYF.

V and J are TRBV19 and TRBJ2-1; TRBD2 matches at 8 bases. The CDR3 length is 14 residues. The trim removed 8 bases at V and 2 bases at J, leaving 5 bases unmatched. CDR1 is LNHDA and CDR2 is SQIVND in the germline V gene (reference sequence). The CDR3, as DNA: TGTGCCAGTGGTAGCGGGACTCCCTACAATGAGCAGTTCTTC. Translation gives CASGSGTPYNEQFF.

The J gene is TRBJ2-1, the V gene TRBV21-1; the D call of TRBD2 is as the table states it, not checked on the DNA. TRBV21-1 corresponds to a pseudogene. The CDR3 has 13 residues. The CDR3 reads CASSKLSGDEQFF. CDR3 bases: TGTGCCAGCAGCAAACTTAGCGGCGATGAGCAGTTCTTC.

The chain couples TRBV27 to TRBJ2-3, with TRBD1 matching 7 bases. Germline V gene data show CDR1 as MNHEY and CDR2 as SMNVEV (reference sequence). The CDR3 consists of 14 residues. V shed 6 bases and J 4 bases; nucleotides not matched to a gene: 7. The CDR3 here is CASSRKGAADTQYF. The DNA of the CDR3 is TGTGCCAGCAGCCGTAAGGGGGCGGCAGATACGCAGTATTTT.

The chain couples TRBV4-2 to TRBJ2-5, with D perhaps TRBD2 (5 bases). Germline loops: CDR1 LGHNA, CDR2 YNFKEQ. Between the trimmed V and J ends, which lost 4 bases and 1 base, there was a span of 13 bases. The length of the CDR3 is 15 residues. The CDR3 loop is CASSLQADRQETQYF. The CDR3 nucleotides read TGTGCCAGCAGCCTTCAAGCGGACCGCCAAGAGACCCAGTACTTC.

The J gene is TRBJ2-5, the V gene TRBV7-9; tentatively, D is TRBD2 (8 bases). CDR1 is SEHNR and CDR2 is FQNEAQ in the germline V gene (reference sequence). This CDR3 comprises 17 residues. Between the trimmed V and J ends, which lost 2 bases and 2 bases, there was a span of 18 bases. As DNA, the CDR3 is TGTGCCAGCAGCTTATCGGGAGGGGGCAGGGGGCAAGAGACCCAGTACTTC. This sequence encodes CASSLSGGGRGQETQYF. Using reference TRBV7-9 and TRBJ2-5 for the parts outside the CDR3, the full variable domain is DTGVSQNPRHKITKRGQNVTFRCDPISEHNRLYWYRQTLGQGPEFLTYFQNEAQLEKSRLLSDRFSAERPKGSFSTLEIQRTEQGDSAMYLCASSLSGGGRGQETQYFGPGTRLLVL.

This clone was seen once. The junction does not match germline at one end; this may be a read error. V gene TRBV7-7 combines with J gene TRBJ2-3; TRBD2 matches at 8 bases. The CDR3 spans 15 residues. From germline, CDR1 is SSHAT and CDR2 FNYEAQ (reference sequence). The CDR3 region has the DNA TGTGCTAGCAGCGTCGGACTAGCTACCACAGATACGCAGTATTTT. Encoded protein: CASSVGLATTDTQYF.

The rearrangement links TRBV2 to TRBJ2-1, with a possible D match to TRBD1 (6 bases). CDR3 size: 15 residues. The ends were cut back, 7 bases at V and 7 bases at J, with 20 bases in the middle. Looked up from germline, CDR1 is SNHLY and CDR2 is FYNNEI. This CDR3 is CASIWIERQGNEQFF. The CDR3 bases are TGTGCCAGCATTTGGATCGAGCGGCAGGGGAATGAGCAGTTCTTC.

The V and J genes are TRBV5-1 and TRBJ1-3; 9 positions match TRBD1. Germline V gene lookup returns CDR1 SGHRS and CDR2 YFSETQ. The CDR3 totals 14 residues. The V and J ends lost 4 bases and 4 bases, in that order; junction bases with no gene match: 3. The CDR3 nucleotides read TGCGCCAGCAGCCACGGGACAGGGGGAAACACCATATATTTT. It specifies CASSHGTGGNTIYF. The variable domain in full, completed from reference TRBV5-1 and TRBJ1-3, reads KAGVTQTPRYLIKTRGQQVTLSCSPISGHRSVSWYQQTPGQGLQFLFEYFSETQRNKGNFPGRFSGRQFSNSRSEMNVSTLELGDSALYLCASSHGTGGNTIYFGEGSWLTVV.

The chain recombines TRBV4-1 with TRBJ2-7, with 15 bases lining up with TRBD2. The germline CDR1 and CDR2 sequences are MGHRA and YSYEKL. The junction had 8 bases not matched to a gene; V was cut back by 1 base and J by 4 bases. The CDR3 spans 18 residues. CDR3 in amino acids: CASSQVGGLAGGSYEQYF. Here the CDR3 DNA reads TGCGCCAGCAGCCAAGTAGGGGGACTAGCGGGAGGCTCGTACGAGCAGTACTTC.

J is TRBJ2-3 and V is TRBV29-1; TRBD2 agrees at 10 bases. CDR1 is SQVTM, CDR2 ANQGSEA, per germline. J lost 2 bases, V lost 3 bases, and 5 bases had no gene match. There are 15 residues in the CDR3. CDR3 DNA: TGCAGCGTTGAGGGTAGCGGGGGGCCCACAGATACGCAGTATTTT. It encodes CSVEGSGGPTDTQYF.

The CDR3 DNA follows: TGTGCCAGCAGCCCAGGGCAGGACACTGAAGCTTTCTTT. Its translation: CASSPGQDTEAFF. The rearrangement uses TRBV2 and TRBJ1-1, with D tentatively TRBD1 (5 bases). The V end was cut by 6 bases, the J end by 3 bases, with 11 bases between. The CDR3 covers 13 residues. CDR1 and CDR2 (germline): SNHLY, FYNNEI.

The CDR3 sequence is CASSLGPGGKWGETQYF. The CDR3, as DNA: TGTGCCAGCAGCTTAGGGCCGGGGGGGAAATGGGGAGAGACCCAGTACTTC. The chain combines TRBV11-2 with TRBJ2-5, with 8 nucleotides matching TRBD2. The CDR3 has 17 amino acids. The V gene end was trimmed by 1 base and the J gene end by 4 bases; junction bases not matched to a gene: 11. Germline CDR1 SGHAT, CDR2 FQNNGV. Together with reference TRBV11-2 and TRBJ2-5, the CDR3 gives the full variable domain: EAGVAQSPRYKIIEKRQSVAFWCNPISGHATLYWYQQILGQGPKLLIQFQNNGVVDDSQLPKDRFSAERLKGVDSTLKIQPAKLEDSAVYLCASSLGPGGKWGETQYFGPGTRLLVL.

The CDR3 loop is CASRFQGSVTEAFF. As DNA, the CDR3 is TGTGCCAGCAGGTTCCAGGGATCTGTCACTGAAGCTTTCTTT. The chain uses TRBV25-1 and TRBJ1-1, with a possible D match to TRBD1 (5 bases). This CDR3 comprises 14 residues. Per germline, CDR1 MGHDK and CDR2 SYGVNS. With 6 bases removed from V and 4 bases from J, the gap between germline ends came to 15 bases.

Only one count was recorded for this clone. The J gene is TRBJ2-3, the V gene TRBV29-1; TRBD1 aligns across 10 bases. Germline-derived CDR1 and CDR2 are SQVTM and ANQGSEA. The J segment lost 4 bases and the V segment lost 7 bases, leaving 2 bases of the junction unmatched. The CDR3 contains 12 residues. This chain's CDR3 is CSAGTGADTQYF. The CDR3 bases are TGCAGCGCCGGGACAGGGGCAGATACGCAGTATTTT.

The rearrangement links TRBV5-1 to TRBJ1-2, with D hard to call. This CDR3 is built from 15 residues. Between the trimmed V and J ends, which lost 4 bases and 8 bases, there was a span of 21 bases. In germline, CDR1 is SGHRS, CDR2 YFSETQ. CDR3 amino acids: CASSVTTSKPTGYTF. In DNA, the CDR3 is TGCGCCAGCAGCGTTACGACATCCAAACCAACGGGCTACACCTTC. Complete variable domain (other parts from reference TRBV5-1 and TRBJ1-2): KAGVTQTPRYLIKTRGQQVTLSCSPISGHRSVSWYQQTPGQGLQFLFEYFSETQRNKGNFPGRFSGRQFSNSRSEMNVSTLELGDSALYLCASSVTTSKPTGYTFGSGTRLTVV.

With respect to this clone: Sequence at one end of the junction differs from germline and may be a read error. V gene TRBV7-9 combines with J gene TRBJ1-2, with 9 positions matching TRBD1. The CDR3 runs 13 residues. The germline V gene encodes CDR1 SEHNR and CDR2 FQNEAQ (reference sequence). CDR3 DNA sequence: TGTTCCAGCAGCCTCGGGACAGGGCATGGCTACACCTTC. It yields the protein CSSSLGTGHGYTF.

This clone was counted a single time. The rearrangement uses TRBV7-9 and TRBJ2-4; 7 bases align to TRBD2. The V and J ends lost 3 bases and 6 bases, in that order; junction bases with no gene match: 2. CDR1 is SEHNR and CDR2 is FQNEAQ in the germline V gene (reference sequence). The CDR3 is 13 amino acids. CDR3 nucleotides: TGTGCCAGCAGCTTTCGGGGGGTAAACATTCAGTACTTC. Encoded protein: CASSFRGVNIQYF.

V usage is TRBV11-1 and J usage is TRBJ2-7, with D possibly TRBD2 on 5 matching bases. The CDR3 has 12 residues. From germline, CDR1 is SGHAT and CDR2 FQDESV (reference sequence). The V end was cut by 3 bases, the J end by 4 bases, with 7 bases between. CDR3 bases: TGTGCCAGCAGCTTTTCGGGATACGAGCAGTACTTC. Its translation: CASSFSGYEQYF.

V gene TRBV7-9 combines with J gene TRBJ2-1, with 7 nucleotides matching TRBD1. The CDR3 loop spans 16 amino acids. From germline, CDR1 is SEHNR and CDR2 FQNEAQ (reference sequence). The trim removed 5 bases at V and 0 bases at J, leaving 7 bases unmatched. The DNA of the CDR3 is TGTGCCAGCAGCCCATCAGGGGGAAGCTCCTACAATGAGCAGTTCTTC. Translated, it gives CASSPSGGSSYNEQFF.